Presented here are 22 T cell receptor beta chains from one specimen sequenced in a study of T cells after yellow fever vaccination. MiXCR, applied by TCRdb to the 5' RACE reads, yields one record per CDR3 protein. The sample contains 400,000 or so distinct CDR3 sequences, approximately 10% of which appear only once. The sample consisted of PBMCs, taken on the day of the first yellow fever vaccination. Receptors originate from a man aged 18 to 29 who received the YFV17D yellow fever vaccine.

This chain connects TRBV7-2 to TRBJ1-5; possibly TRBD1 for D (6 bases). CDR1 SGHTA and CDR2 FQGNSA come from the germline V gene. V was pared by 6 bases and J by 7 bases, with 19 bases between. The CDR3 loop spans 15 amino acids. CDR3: CASRAGAMWSQPQHF. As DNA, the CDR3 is TGTGCCAGCAGGGCAGGGGCGATGTGGTCACAGCCCCAGCATTTT.

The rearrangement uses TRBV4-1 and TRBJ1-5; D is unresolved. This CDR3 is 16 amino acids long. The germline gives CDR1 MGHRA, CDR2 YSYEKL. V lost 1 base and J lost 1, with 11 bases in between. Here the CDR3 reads CASSQALGRSNQPQHF. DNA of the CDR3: TGCGCCAGCAGCCAAGCTCTTGGGCGGAGCAATCAGCCCCAGCATTTT.

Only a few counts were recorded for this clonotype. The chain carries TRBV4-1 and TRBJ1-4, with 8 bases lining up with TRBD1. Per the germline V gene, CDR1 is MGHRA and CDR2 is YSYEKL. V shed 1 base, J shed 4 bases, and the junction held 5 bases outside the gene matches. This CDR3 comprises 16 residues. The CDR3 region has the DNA TGCGCCAGCAGCCAAGGAAGGGACAGGCGTAATGAAAAACTGTTTTTT. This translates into CASSQGRDRRNEKLFF.

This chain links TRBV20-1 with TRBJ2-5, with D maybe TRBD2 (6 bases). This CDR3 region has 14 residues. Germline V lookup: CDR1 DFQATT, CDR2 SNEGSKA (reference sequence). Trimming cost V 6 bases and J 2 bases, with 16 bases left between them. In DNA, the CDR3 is TGCAGTGCAACTAGCCGCCTGGGGCAAGAGACCCAGTACTTC. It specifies CSATSRLGQETQYF.

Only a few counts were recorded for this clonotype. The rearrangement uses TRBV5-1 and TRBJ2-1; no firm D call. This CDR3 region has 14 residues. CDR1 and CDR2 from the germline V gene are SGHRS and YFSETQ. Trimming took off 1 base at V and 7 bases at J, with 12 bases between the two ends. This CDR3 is CASSLPVGRNEQFF. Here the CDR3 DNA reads TGCGCCAGCAGCTTGCCGGTTGGGCGGAATGAGCAGTTCTTC.

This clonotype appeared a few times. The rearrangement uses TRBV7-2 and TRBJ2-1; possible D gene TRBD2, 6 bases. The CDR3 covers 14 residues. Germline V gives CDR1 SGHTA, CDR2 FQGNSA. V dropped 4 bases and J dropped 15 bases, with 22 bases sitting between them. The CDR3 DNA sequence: TGTGCCAGCAGCTCCCGCGGGGATACTGATCGACCGTTCTTC. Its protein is CASSSRGDTDRPFF.

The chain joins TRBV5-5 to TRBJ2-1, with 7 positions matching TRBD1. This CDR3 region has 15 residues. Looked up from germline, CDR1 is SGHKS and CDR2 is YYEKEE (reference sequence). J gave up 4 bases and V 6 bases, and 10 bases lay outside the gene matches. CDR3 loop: CASILGGYLYNEQFF. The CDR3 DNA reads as TGTGCCAGCATCCTAGGGGGCTACTTATACAATGAGCAGTTCTTC. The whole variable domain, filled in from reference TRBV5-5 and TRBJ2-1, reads DAGVTQSPTHLIKTRGQQVTLRCSPISGHKSVSWYQQVLGQGPQFIFQYYEKEERGRGNFPDRFSARQFPNYSSELNVNALLLGDSALYLCASILGGYLYNEQFFGPGTRLTVL.

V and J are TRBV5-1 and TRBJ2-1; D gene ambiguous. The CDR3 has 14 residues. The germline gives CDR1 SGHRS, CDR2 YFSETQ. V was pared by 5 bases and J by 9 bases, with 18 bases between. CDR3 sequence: CASSLMAELIEQFF. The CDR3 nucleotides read TGCGCCAGCAGTTTGATGGCCGAATTAATTGAGCAGTTCTTC.

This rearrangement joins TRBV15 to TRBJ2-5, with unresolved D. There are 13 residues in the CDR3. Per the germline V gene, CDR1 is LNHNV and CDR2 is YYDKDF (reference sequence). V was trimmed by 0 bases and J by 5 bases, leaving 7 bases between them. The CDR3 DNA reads TGTGCCACCAGCAGAGATTTGGGGGAGACCCAGTACTTC. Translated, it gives CATSRDLGETQYF.

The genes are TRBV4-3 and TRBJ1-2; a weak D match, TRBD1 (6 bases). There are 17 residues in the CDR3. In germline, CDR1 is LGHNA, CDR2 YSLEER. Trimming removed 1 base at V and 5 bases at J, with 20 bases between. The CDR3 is CASSQASAGAIPYGYTF. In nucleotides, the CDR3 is TGCGCCAGCAGCCAAGCGTCGGCAGGGGCGATTCCTTATGGCTACACCTTC.

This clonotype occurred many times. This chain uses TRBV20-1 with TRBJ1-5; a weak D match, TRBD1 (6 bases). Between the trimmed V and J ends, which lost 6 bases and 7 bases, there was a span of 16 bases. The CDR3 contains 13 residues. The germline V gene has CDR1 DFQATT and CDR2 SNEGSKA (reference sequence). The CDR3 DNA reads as TGCAGTGCCAATACAGGGAGTGGGCAGCCCCAGCATTTT. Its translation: CSANTGSGQPQHF.

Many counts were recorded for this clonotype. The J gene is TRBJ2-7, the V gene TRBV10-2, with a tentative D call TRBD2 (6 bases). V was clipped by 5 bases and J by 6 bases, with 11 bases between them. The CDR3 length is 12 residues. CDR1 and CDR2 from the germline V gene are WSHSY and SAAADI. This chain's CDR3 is CASSRGWVEQYV. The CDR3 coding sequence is TGCGCCAGCAGTCGGGGGTGGGTCGAGCAGTACGTC.

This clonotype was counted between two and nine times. CDR3 region: CASSWTGALVEKLFF. Here the CDR3 DNA reads TGTGCCAGCAGCTGGACAGGGGCTTTGGTTGAAAAACTGTTTTTT. The chain carries TRBV5-4 and TRBJ1-4; 9 bases fit TRBD1. V lost 3 bases, J lost 7 bases, and 7 bases stayed unmatched. CDR1 is SGHNT, CDR2 YYREEE, per germline (reference sequence). CDR3 length equals 15 residues.

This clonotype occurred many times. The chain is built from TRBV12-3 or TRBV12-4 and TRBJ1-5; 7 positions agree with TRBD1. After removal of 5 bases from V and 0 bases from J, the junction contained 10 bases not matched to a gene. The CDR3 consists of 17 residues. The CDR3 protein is CASSPRRGGFSNQPQHF. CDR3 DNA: TGTGCCAGCAGTCCCCGGAGAGGGGGCTTTAGCAATCAGCCCCAGCATTTT.

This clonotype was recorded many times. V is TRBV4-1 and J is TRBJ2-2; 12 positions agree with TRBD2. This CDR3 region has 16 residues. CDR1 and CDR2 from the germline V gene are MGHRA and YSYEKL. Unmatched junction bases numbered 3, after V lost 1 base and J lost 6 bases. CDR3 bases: TGCGCCAGCAGCCAAGGACTAGCGGGGGCCCCCGGGGAGCTGTTTTTT. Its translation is CASSQGLAGAPGELFF.

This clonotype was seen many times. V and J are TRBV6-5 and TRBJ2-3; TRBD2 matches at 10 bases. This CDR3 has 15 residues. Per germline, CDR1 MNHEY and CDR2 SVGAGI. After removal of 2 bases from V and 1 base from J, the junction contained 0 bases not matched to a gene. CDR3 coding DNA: TGTGCCAGCAGTTACCTAGCGGGGGGCACAGATACGCAGTATTTT. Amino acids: CASSYLAGGTDTQYF.

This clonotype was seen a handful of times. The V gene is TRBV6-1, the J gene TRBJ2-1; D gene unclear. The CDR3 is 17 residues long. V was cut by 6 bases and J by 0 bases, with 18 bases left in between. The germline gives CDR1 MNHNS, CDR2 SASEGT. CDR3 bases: TGTGCCAGCAGCCGACACCCAGTCCGGAGCTCCTACAATGAGCAGTTCTTC. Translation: CASSRHPVRSSYNEQFF.

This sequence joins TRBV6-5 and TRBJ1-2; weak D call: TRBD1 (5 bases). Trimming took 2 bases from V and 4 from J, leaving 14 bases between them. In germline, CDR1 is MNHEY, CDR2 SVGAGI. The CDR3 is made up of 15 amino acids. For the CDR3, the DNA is TGTGCCAGCAGTTACGGATCGGGGGGTGGCTATGGCTACACCTTC. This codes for CASSYGSGGGYGYTF.

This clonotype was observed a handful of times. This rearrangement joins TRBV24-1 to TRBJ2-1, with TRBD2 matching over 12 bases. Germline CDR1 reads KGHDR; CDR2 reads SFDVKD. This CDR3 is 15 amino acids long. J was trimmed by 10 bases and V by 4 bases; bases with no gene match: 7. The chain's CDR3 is CATSDPSGGAQEQFF. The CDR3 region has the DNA TGTGCCACCAGTGACCCTAGCGGGGGGGCCCAGGAGCAGTTCTTC.

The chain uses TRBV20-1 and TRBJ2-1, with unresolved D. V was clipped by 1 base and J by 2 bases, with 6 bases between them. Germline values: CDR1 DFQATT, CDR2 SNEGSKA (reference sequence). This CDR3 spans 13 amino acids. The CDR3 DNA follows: TGCAGTGCTAGAGGATGGGCCTACAATGAGCAGTTCTTC. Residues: CSARGWAYNEQFF.

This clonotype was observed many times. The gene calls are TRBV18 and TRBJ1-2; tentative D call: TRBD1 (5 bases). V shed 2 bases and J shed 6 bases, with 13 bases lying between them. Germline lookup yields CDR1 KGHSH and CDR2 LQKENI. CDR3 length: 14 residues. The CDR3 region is CASSPLSRENGYTF. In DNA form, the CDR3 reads TGTGCCAGCTCACCATTATCCAGGGAGAATGGCTACACCTTC. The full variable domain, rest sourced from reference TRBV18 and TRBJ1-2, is NAGVMQNPRHLVRRRGQEARLRCSPMKGHSHVYWYRQLPEEGLKFMVYLQKENIIDESGMPKERFSAEFPKEGPSILRIQQVVRGDSAAYFCASSPLSRENGYTFGSGTRLTVV.

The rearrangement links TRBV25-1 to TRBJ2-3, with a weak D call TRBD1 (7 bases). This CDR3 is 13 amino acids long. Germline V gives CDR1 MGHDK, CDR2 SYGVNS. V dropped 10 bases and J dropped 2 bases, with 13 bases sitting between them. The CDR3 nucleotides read TGTGCCACTCAGGAGGGGGCCACAGATACGCAGTATTTT. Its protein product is CATQEGATDTQYF. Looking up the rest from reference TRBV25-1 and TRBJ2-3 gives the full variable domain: EADIYQTPRYLVIGTGKKITLECSQTMGHDKMYWYQQDPGMELHLIHYSYGVNSTEKGDLSSESTVSRIRTEHFPLTLESARPSHTSQYLCATQEGATDTQYFGPGTRLTVL.